This T cell receptor (beta chain) was recovered during a study of cytomegalovirus exposure and HLA in healthy donors. Researchers ran the PCR with 60 Vbeta and 13 Jbeta primers. Clones were read by immunoSEQ multiplex PCR, and TCRdb kept only the in-frame ones, dropping some. The data hold approximately 120,000 clones, with about 80% observed a single time. Sequenced material: PBMCs. This TCR derives from a female donor in good health and CMV-seronegative.

This CDR3 is CASSRPGHTMAEAFF. The CDR3 DNA follows: TGTGCCAGCAGTAGGCCGGGACACACAATGGCTGAAGCTTTCTTT. The chain has TRBV6-5 and TRBJ1-1; tentatively, D is TRBD1 (6 bases). V shed 5 bases and J shed 6 bases, with 19 bases lying between them. CDR1 MNHEY and CDR2 SVGAGI come from the germline V gene. The CDR3 has 15 amino acids.